The 19 T cell receptor beta chains listed next were all sequenced from one sample in a study of response to subunit inactivated influenza vaccine. TCRdb processed the RT-PCR reads anew with MiXCR; each CDR3 protein has one entry. Here the sample spans about 700,000 distinct CDR3 sequences, approximately 14% being singletons. The specimen was PBMCs from blood, collected 11 to 12 days after vaccination. The receptors derive from a man aged 50-59 years who received an inactivated influenza vaccine.

In this sample, this clonotype turned up a few times. The chain couples TRBV5-6 to TRBJ2-2, with D possibly being TRBD1 (6 bases). The CDR3 runs to 15 residues. The germline gives CDR1 SGHDT, CDR2 YYEEEE. Deletions cut 5 bases from V and 3 bases from J, with 14 bases between. Here the CDR3 reads CASRATGADTGELFF. The CDR3 nucleotides are TGTGCCAGCAGGGCGACAGGAGCGGACACCGGGGAGCTGTTTTTT.

This clonotype was counted between two and nine times. The rearrangement uses TRBV5-1 and TRBJ1-4; the D gene is possibly TRBD1 (5 bases). Trimming shortened V by 3 bases and J by 8 bases, and 14 bases separated the two germline ends. Germline CDR1 SGHRS, CDR2 YFSETQ. The CDR3 length is 14 residues. CDR3 coding DNA: TGCGCCAGCAGCTCAGACAGCGGCGGGGAAAAACTGTTTTTT. Translating it yields CASSSDSGGEKLFF.

This clonotype was counted at least ten times. The V and J genes are TRBV5-1 and TRBJ1-1, with 7 positions matching TRBD1. This CDR3 contains 15 residues. CDR1 and CDR2 from the germline V gene are SGHRS and YFSETQ. Trimming took 1 base from V and 3 from J; bases not matched to a gene: 6. Here the CDR3 reads CASSLTDRVYTEAFF. The CDR3 nucleotides are TGCGCCAGCAGCTTGACCGACAGGGTGTACACTGAAGCTTTCTTT.

The chain carries TRBV6-2 or TRBV6-3 and TRBJ2-1; the match to TRBD2 covers 9 bases. The germline V gene has CDR1 MNHEY and CDR2 SVGEGT. V shed 6 bases and J 5 bases; nucleotides not matched to a gene: 11. This CDR3 has 16 residues. CDR3 coding DNA: TGTGCCAGCAGCCCCCTACTAGCGGGTAACAACAATGAGCAGTTCTTC. The encoded protein is CASSPLLAGNNNEQFF.

The CDR3 spells CASSYTSDWGQYF. CDR3 nucleotides: TGTGCCAGCAGCTATACTAGCGACTGGGGGCAGTACTTC. This chain uses TRBV7-8 with TRBJ2-7, with 7 bases identical to TRBD2. CDR3 length: 13 residues. The J segment lost 9 bases and the V segment lost 4 bases, leaving 9 bases of the junction unmatched. Germline loops: CDR1 SGHVS, CDR2 FQNEAQ.

The rearrangement links TRBV7-2 to TRBJ1-3; D is ambiguous. Germline V CDR1 and CDR2: SGHTA, FQGNSA. V lost 3 bases and J lost 7, with 7 bases in between. CDR3 length: 12 amino acids. The CDR3 region has the DNA TGTGCCAGCAGCTTCTTCAGGAACACCATATATTTT. Translated: CASSFFRNTIYF.

This clonotype was recorded a few times. The CDR3 loop reads CASSGLVGAYSGANVLTF. The CDR3 DNA is TGTGCCAGCAGCGGACTGGTGGGAGCCTACTCTGGGGCCAACGTCCTGACTTTC. The chain carries TRBV9 and TRBJ2-6, with a tentative D call TRBD2 (5 bases). The V end lost 3 bases, the J end lost 0 bases, and 16 bases lay between the germline ends. CDR1 and CDR2 (germline): SGDLS, YYNGEE. This CDR3 has 18 residues.

This clonotype was seen a handful of times. The chain has TRBV12-3 or TRBV12-4 and TRBJ1-2; unclear D gene. The V end was cut by 2 bases, the J end by 2 bases, with 12 bases between. The CDR3 runs 15 residues. The CDR3 region is CASSLIRLGNYGYTF. In DNA, the CDR3 is TGTGCCAGCAGTTTAATTAGGCTAGGAAACTATGGCTACACCTTC.

This clonotype was counted at least ten times. The chain couples TRBV5-1 to TRBJ2-2; D perhaps matches TRBD1 (6 bases). From germline, CDR1 is SGHRS and CDR2 YFSETQ. This CDR3 region has 14 residues. V was clipped by 4 bases and J by 3 bases, with 10 bases between them. As DNA, the CDR3 is TGCGCCAGCAGCGGGCAGGGGTACACCGGGGAGCTGTTTTTT. Translation: CASSGQGYTGELFF.

This clonotype has just a few counts. This chain joins TRBV11-2 and TRBJ2-2, with 10 nucleotides matching TRBD1. Trimming took 5 bases from V and 6 from J; bases not matched to a gene: 6. Germline CDR1 reads SGHAT; CDR2 reads FQNNGV. The CDR3 contains 15 residues. Here the CDR3 DNA reads TGTGCCAGCAGCACGAGACAGGGGGCTCCCGGGGAGCTGTTTTTT. As protein: CASSTRQGAPGELFF.

There are a few counts of this clonotype. The J gene is TRBJ1-5, the V gene TRBV12-3 or TRBV12-4, with D uncertain. The CDR3 has 16 residues. The germline V and J ends were trimmed by 0 bases and 5 bases, with 14 bases remaining between them. CDR3 loop: CASSLAGGLRDQPQHF. The CDR3 nucleotides read TGTGCCAGCAGTTTAGCGGGAGGCCTACGCGATCAGCCCCAGCATTTT.

In its sample, this clonotype was seen many times. The V gene is TRBV4-2, the J gene TRBJ2-1, with 9 bases identical to TRBD1. The CDR3 loop spans 17 amino acids. V lost 4 bases to trimming and J lost 7 bases; unmatched junction nucleotides: 14. The germline V gene has CDR1 LGHNA and CDR2 YNFKEQ. The CDR3 DNA sequence: TGTGCCAGCAGCCCAACGGTAACCGGGACAGGGAGGAATGAGCAGTTCTTC. Translation gives CASSPTVTGTGRNEQFF.

This clonotype showed up just a few times. CDR3 protein: CASSSDSGEQFF. The CDR3 DNA reads as TGCGCCAGCAGCTCCGATTCGGGGGAGCAGTTCTTC. This chain uses TRBV5-1 with TRBJ2-1; D may be TRBD2 (5 bases). The CDR3 consists of 12 residues. Germline V gene sequence: CDR1 SGHRS, CDR2 YFSETQ. Trimming removed 3 bases from V and 10 bases from J, with 11 bases in between.

The rearrangement joins TRBV4-2 to TRBJ2-3; no clear D gene. The CDR3 is made up of 14 amino acids. Germline V gene sequence: CDR1 LGHNA, CDR2 YNFKEQ. V was pared by 4 bases and J by 5 bases, with 13 bases between. The CDR3 sequence: CASSPSYGEDTQYF. CDR3 DNA: TGTGCCAGCAGCCCTTCCTATGGGGAAGATACGCAGTATTTT.

This clonotype was found a few times. The gene calls are TRBV11-1 and TRBJ2-1, with 8 bases lining up with TRBD1. CDR1 and CDR2 (germline): SGHAT, FQDESV (reference sequence). The CDR3 has 16 residues. With 5 bases clipped from V and 0 bases from J, the junction kept 6 bases outside the gene matches. CDR3 DNA: TGTGCCAGCAGCCCGACAGGGGCCAGCTCCTACAATGAGCAGTTCTTC. This gives the protein CASSPTGASSYNEQFF. The complete variable domain, with remaining parts taken from reference TRBV11-1 and TRBJ2-1, reads EAEVAQSPRYKITEKSQAVAFWCDPISGHATLYWYRQILGQGPELLVQFQDESVVDDSQLPKDRFSAERLKGVDSTLKIQPAELGDSAMYLCASSPTGASSYNEQFFGPGTRLTVL.

The rearrangement links TRBV7-9 to TRBJ2-7; 7 bases agree with TRBD2. V was pared by 5 bases and J by 5 bases, with 12 bases of the junction left unmatched. The CDR3 loop spans 15 amino acids. Per germline, CDR1 SEHNR and CDR2 FQNEAQ (reference sequence). Here the CDR3 reads CASSASLRGNHEQYF. The CDR3 DNA is TGTGCCAGCAGCGCCTCTCTGCGGGGGAATCACGAGCAGTACTTC.

The chain carries TRBV14 and TRBJ2-1; 11 bases are a match to TRBD2. The V gene end was trimmed by 3 bases and the J gene end by 4 bases; junction bases not matched to a gene: 5. This CDR3 is 16 amino acids long. CDR1 and CDR2 from the germline V gene are SGHDN and FVKESK. The CDR3 reads CASSQTSGNLYNEQFF. The CDR3 coding sequence is TGTGCCAGCAGCCAGACTAGCGGGAACCTTTACAATGAGCAGTTCTTC.

The sample holds a few counts of this clonotype. This sequence joins TRBV15 and TRBJ2-3, with TRBD2 matching 7 bases. The CDR3 totals 16 residues. In germline, CDR1 is LNHNV, CDR2 YYDKDF (reference sequence). J gave up 2 bases and V 3 bases, and 8 bases lay outside the gene matches. The CDR3: CATSSTFGGITDTQYF. In DNA, the CDR3 is TGTGCCACCAGCAGCACCTTCGGGGGGATCACAGATACGCAGTATTTT.

The chain carries TRBV28 and TRBJ1-6, with 9 positions matching TRBD1. Germline V gene data show CDR1 as MDHEN and CDR2 as SYDVKM. V lost 6 bases and J lost 10; bases outside the gene matches: 10. This CDR3 is 15 amino acids long. CDR3 protein: CASRETGTGWSPLHF. CDR3 bases: TGTGCCAGCAGGGAGACCGGGACAGGGTGGTCACCCCTCCACTTT. Filled out from reference TRBV28 and TRBJ1-6, the complete variable domain reads DVKVTQSSRYLVKRTGEKVFLECVQDMDHENMFWYRQDPGLGLRLIYFSYDVKMKEKGDIPEGYSVSREKKERFSLILESASTNQTSMYLCASRETGTGWSPLHFGNGTRLTVT.